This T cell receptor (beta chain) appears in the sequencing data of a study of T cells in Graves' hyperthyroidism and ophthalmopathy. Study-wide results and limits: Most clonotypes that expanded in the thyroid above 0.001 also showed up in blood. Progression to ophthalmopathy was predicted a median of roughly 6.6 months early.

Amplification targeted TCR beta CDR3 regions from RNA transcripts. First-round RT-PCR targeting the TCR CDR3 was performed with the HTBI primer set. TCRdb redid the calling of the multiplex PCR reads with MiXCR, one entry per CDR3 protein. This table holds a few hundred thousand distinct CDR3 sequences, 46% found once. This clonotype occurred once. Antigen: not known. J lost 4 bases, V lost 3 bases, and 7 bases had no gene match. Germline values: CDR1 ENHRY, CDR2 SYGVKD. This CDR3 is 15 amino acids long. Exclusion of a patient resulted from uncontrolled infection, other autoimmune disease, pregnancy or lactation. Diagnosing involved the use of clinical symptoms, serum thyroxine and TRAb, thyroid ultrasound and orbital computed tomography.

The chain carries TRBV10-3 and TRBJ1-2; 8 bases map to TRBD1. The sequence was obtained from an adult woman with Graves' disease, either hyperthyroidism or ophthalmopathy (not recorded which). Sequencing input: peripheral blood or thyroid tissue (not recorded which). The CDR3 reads CAISDSGQGFYGYTF. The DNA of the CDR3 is TGTGCCATCAGTGATTCCGGACAGGGCTTCTATGGCTACACCTTC.